These 5 T cell receptor beta chains were all obtained from the same sample, sequenced in a study of CXCR3-negative and CXCR3-positive naive CD8 T cells. UMI-labeled 5' RACE TRB cDNA libraries were prepared from the cells. From the 5' RACE reads, TCRdb lists one entry per CDR3 protein and no DNA. The sample includes around 140,000 distinct CDR3 sequences. Material for sequencing was naive CXCR3- CD8+ T cells from blood. Noted subset: CD45RO-CCR7+CD27+CD95- naive CD8+ T cells lacking CXCR3 (TNR3-). These receptors originate from a human donor in good health. Some clones in this sample may be carry-over from other donors' samples.

The CDR3 protein is CASSDGLGAAYEQYF. The chain couples TRBV25-1 to TRBJ2-7; TCRdb proposes TRBD1, but this gene call is untestable without DNA. Germline CDR1 and CDR2: MGHDK and SYGVNS. The CDR3 covers 15 residues.

The V gene is TRBV6-2 or TRBV6-3, the J gene TRBJ2-3; checking the TCRdb D call of TRBD1 is not possible without DNA. There are 16 residues in the CDR3. Germline loops: CDR1 MNHEY, CDR2 SVGEGT. The CDR3 loop is CASSYDRTLLTDTQYF.

This chain joins TRBV28 and TRBJ2-3; the TCRdb D gene call, TRBD2, has no DNA to confirm it. The CDR3 loop spans 15 amino acids. Germline values: CDR1 MDHEN, CDR2 SYDVKM. The CDR3 loop reads CASSKSGTSTDTQYF.

This chain joins TRBV5-4 and TRBJ1-1; as DNA is missing, the TRBD1 call by TCRdb cannot be tested. The CDR3 runs 13 residues. The V gene's germline CDR1 is SGHNT and CDR2 YYREEE (reference sequence). CDR3: CASTGALDTEAFF.

The chain employs TRBV7-6 and TRBJ2-7; TCRdb designates TRBD1, a call that cannot be tested without DNA. This CDR3 spans 14 amino acids. Per germline, CDR1 SGHVS and CDR2 FNYEAQ. The CDR3 is CASSPRDSYYEQYF.